The sequence of this T cell receptor (beta chain) was determined in a study of shared clonotypes between healthy human individuals. General study results and limits: Naive subsets usually exceeded memory subsets in estimated richness.

It was CD45RO-negative cells, positively selected for CCR7, that made up naive CD8 cells, with terminally differentiated effector memory CD45RA+ cells excluded. Original handling: ImmunoSEQ only sent back junction sequences with no quality scores, so filtering was done differently. Libraries were prepared by immunoSEQ multiplex PCR; TCRdb keeps only in-frame clonotypes and omits some of them. V, J and clone size reflect that table, while D and trimming were determined from the DNA. The sample includes about 2.1 million clones, roughly 95% of them seen just once. To note about this clone: The antigen remains undetermined.

This sequence originates from a man younger than 30 in good health. Some clones in this sample may be carry-over from other donors' samples. Material: naive CD8+ T cells from PBMCs.

The CDR3 loop is CAISETGFEDRRYEQYF. DNA for the CDR3: TGTGCCATCAGTGAGACAGGGTTTGAAGACCGTCGTTACGAGCAGTACTTC. The chain carries TRBV10-3 and TRBJ2-7, with a weak D call TRBD1 (6 bases). The V gene's germline CDR1 is ENHRY and CDR2 SYGVKD. Trimming left V 2 bases short and J 4 bases short, with 21 bases between. This CDR3 spans 17 amino acids.